This TCR beta chain was obtained from a study of T cell repertoires in cytomegalovirus infection. Study-level background: Both a matching HLA type and CMV infection were indicated by public TCR beta signatures. Study findings and constraints: Frequencies of public TCR beta families were cumulated, and this identified carriers of CMV plus the relevant HLA.

In this sample, this clonotype turned up a few times. What it binds is not known. TCRdb re-derived calls from the reads in MiXCR, one entry per CDR3 protein. Altogether a few hundred thousand distinct CDR3 sequences are present, about 15% being singletons, with the ten largest covering about half. V lost 6 bases to trimming and J lost 2 bases; unmatched junction nucleotides: 12. Germline V lookup: CDR1 MNHEY, CDR2 SVGEGT. The CDR3 has 17 amino acids. The clonotype comes from a human donor in good health (CMV status not recorded). Some clones in this sample may be carry-over from other donors' samples. The sample taken for sequencing was CD8+ T cells from PBMCs. The chain couples TRBV6-2 or TRBV6-3 to TRBJ2-5; 10 nucleotides agree with TRBD2. Here the CDR3 reads CASRKGGTSDRQETQYF. DNA for the CDR3: TGTGCCAGCAGGAAAGGCGGGACTAGCGACAGGCAAGAGACCCAGTACTTC.